This entry lists 18 T cell receptor beta chains sequenced from one sample in a study of graft-versus-host responses after intestinal transplantation. These receptors' targets are unknown. Using immunoSEQ multiplex PCR, the repertoire was profiled, and TCRdb retains in-frame clones only, with some absent. The sample has approximately 90,000 clones; roughly 80% are singletons. The sequences come from unstimulated CD4+ T cells sorted from spleen or lymph node cells, collected before intestinal transplant. Receptors originate from a human donor who received an intestinal transplant.

J is TRBJ2-3 and V is TRBV6-6; D unresolved. The CDR3 sequence is 13 residues long. Trimming removed 6 bases from V and 1 base from J, with 8 bases in between. From germline, CDR1 is MNHNY and CDR2 SVGAGI (reference sequence). The CDR3 reads CASSSLGTDTQYF. The CDR3 nucleotides read TGTGCCAGCAGCTCTCTTGGCACAGATACGCAGTATTTT.

This clone was seen only a few times. This chain connects TRBV4-1 to TRBJ2-5; 9 bases are a match to TRBD2. Germline V gives CDR1 MGHRA, CDR2 YSYEKL. This CDR3 has 16 amino acids. With V trimmed by 0 bases and J by 3 bases, 5 bases remained unmatched. CDR3 protein: CASSQEPGGGEETQYF. In nucleotides, the CDR3 is TGCGCCAGCAGCCAAGAACCTGGCGGGGGGGAAGAGACCCAGTACTTC.

CDR3 bases: TGTGCCAGCAGCTTTGGTGAACAGGGGGAATATAGCACAGATACGCAGTATTTT. It codes for CASSFGEQGEYSTDTQYF. V is TRBV7-6 and J is TRBJ2-3; the match to TRBD1 covers 8 bases. V lost 3 bases and J lost 0; bases outside the gene matches: 11. Per the germline V gene, CDR1 is SGHVS and CDR2 is FNYEAQ. The CDR3 is 18 residues long.

The CDR3 here is CAWGVAGSRTGELFF. The DNA of the CDR3 is TGTGCCTGGGGGGTAGCGGGGAGTAGGACCGGGGAGCTGTTTTTT. The V and J genes are TRBV7-8 and TRBJ2-2; 8 nucleotides line up with TRBD2. CDR1 is SGHVS and CDR2 is FQNEAQ in the germline V gene. With V trimmed by 11 bases and J by 5 bases, 13 bases remained unmatched. The CDR3 runs 15 residues.

This chain links TRBV5-1 with TRBJ2-5; possible D gene TRBD2, 5 bases. CDR1 SGHRS and CDR2 YFSETQ come from the germline V gene. V was cut by 5 bases and J by 5 bases, with 16 bases left in between. This CDR3 comprises 14 residues. The CDR3 loop is CASRSLAGGETQYF. CDR3 nucleotide sequence: TGCGCCAGCAGGTCTTTGGCGGGTGGGGAGACCCAGTACTTC.

V is TRBV2 and J is TRBJ1-1, with TRBD1 identical over 7 bases. Per the germline V gene, CDR1 is SNHLY and CDR2 is FYNNEI. The CDR3 sequence is 17 residues long. Trimming took 1 base from V and 1 from J; bases not matched to a gene: 9. The DNA for the CDR3 is TGTGCCAGCAGTGAAGAGAGGGGGACAGCGCGGAACACTGAAGCTTTCTTT. Its translation is CASSEERGTARNTEAFF.

The chain carries TRBV6-5 and TRBJ2-3; 15 bases map to TRBD2. Germline V gives CDR1 MNHEY, CDR2 SVGAGI. The V and J ends lost 4 bases and 6 bases, in that order; junction bases with no gene match: 5. This CDR3 is 16 amino acids long. Here the CDR3 reads CASSWTSGGAGDTQYF. Written as DNA, the CDR3 is TGTGCCAGCAGTTGGACTAGCGGGGGGGCAGGGGATACGCAGTATTTT.

The chain carries TRBV7-3 and TRBJ1-1; 10 bases fit TRBD1. Trimming cost V 1 base and J 10 bases; bases outside gene matches: 3. This CDR3 contains 13 residues. Germline assignment: CDR1 SGHTA and CDR2 FQGTGA. This chain's CDR3 is CASSLRQGARAFF. Written as DNA, the CDR3 is TGTGCCAGCAGCTTAAGACAGGGGGCTCGAGCTTTCTTT.

This chain connects TRBV4-2 to TRBJ1-2; D is possibly TRBD1 (6 bases). The CDR3 is 16 amino acids. Germline V gene sequence: CDR1 LGHNA, CDR2 YNFKEQ. V was pared by 2 bases and J by 6 bases, with 19 bases between. CDR3 amino acids: CASSQHTTGRGNGYTF. As DNA, the CDR3 is TGTGCCAGCAGCCAACATACGACAGGACGAGGAAATGGCTACACCTTC.

The V gene is TRBV9, the J gene TRBJ1-2; the D gene is possibly TRBD1 (5 bases). Deletions cut 3 bases from V and 4 bases from J, with 16 bases between. Germline CDR1 and CDR2: SGDLS and YYNGEE. The CDR3 has 15 residues. The CDR3 region is CASSAHQTVLYGYTF. For the CDR3, the DNA is TGTGCCAGCAGCGCCCACCAGACAGTCCTCTATGGCTACACCTTC.

The chain combines TRBV14 with TRBJ2-1; D call uncertain. CDR1 and CDR2 (germline): SGHDN, FVKESK. This CDR3 is 13 amino acids long. With 0 bases removed from V and 9 bases from J, the gap between germline ends came to 9 bases. The CDR3 sequence is CASSQDLRSEQFF. Here the CDR3 DNA reads TGTGCCAGCAGCCAAGATCTTCGGAGTGAGCAGTTCTTC.

DNA for the CDR3: TGTGCCAGTACCTCGGGGACAGGGGGCGTCGCCGTCGGCGGCTACACCTTC. Translated, it gives CASTSGTGGVAVGGYTF. The chain joins TRBV19 to TRBJ1-2, with 12 bases that match TRBD1. With 7 bases clipped from V and 8 bases from J, the junction kept 17 bases outside the gene matches. From germline, CDR1 is LNHDA and CDR2 SQIVND (reference sequence). The CDR3 runs to 17 residues.

V is TRBV6-1 and J is TRBJ2-7, with no clear D. Trimming removed 3 bases at V and 1 base at J, with 10 bases between. Germline V CDR1 and CDR2: MNHNS, SASEGT. CDR3 length equals 14 residues. CDR3 nucleotide sequence: TGTGCCAGCAGTGACTTGGTTCGGTCCTACGAGCAGTACTTC. As protein: CASSDLVRSYEQYF.

The rearrangement uses TRBV2 and TRBJ1-2; D is uncertain. The CDR3 length is 15 residues. V lost 6 bases and J lost 5, with 19 bases in between. Germline values: CDR1 SNHLY, CDR2 FYNNEI. The CDR3 region has the DNA TGTGCCAGCAGCCCCCGTTCCTATATGCGGTATGGCTACACCTTC. Amino acid sequence: CASSPRSYMRYGYTF.

The V gene is TRBV7-9, the J gene TRBJ1-2; 8 bases match TRBD1. CDR1 is SEHNR, CDR2 FQNEAQ, per germline (reference sequence). The CDR3 sequence is 14 residues long. The trim removed 5 bases at V and 7 bases at J, leaving 9 bases unmatched. In DNA, the CDR3 is TGTGCCAGCAGCAGACTCGCAGGGGGCGGTGGCTACACCTTC. Its translation: CASSRLAGGGGYTF.

J is TRBJ1-3 and V is TRBV29-1; D is uncertain. The germline V gene has CDR1 SQVTM and CDR2 ANQGSEA. Trimming left V 6 bases short and J 0 bases short, with 9 bases between. CDR3 length: 13 residues. The CDR3 protein is CSVSGYSGNTIYF. DNA for the CDR3: TGCAGCGTCTCAGGATACTCTGGAAACACCATATATTTT.

The V gene is TRBV7-8, the J gene TRBJ2-2; D is perhaps TRBD2 (6 bases). The germline V gene encodes CDR1 SGHVS and CDR2 FQNEAQ. Trimming removed 2 bases from V and 4 bases from J, with 14 bases in between. The CDR3 consists of 16 residues. The CDR3 sequence is CASSLRREWTTGELFF. CDR3 sequence (DNA): TGTGCCAGCAGCTTACGGCGGGAATGGACCACCGGGGAGCTGTTTTTT.

The V gene is TRBV28, the J gene TRBJ1-1; D call uncertain. This CDR3 is 15 amino acids long. Germline assignment: CDR1 MDHEN and CDR2 SYDVKM. Between the trimmed V and J ends, which lost 2 bases and 3 bases, there was a span of 13 bases. CDR3 loop: CASSLRDIGDTEAFF. DNA of the CDR3: TGTGCCAGCAGTTTAAGAGACATCGGGGACACTGAAGCTTTCTTT.